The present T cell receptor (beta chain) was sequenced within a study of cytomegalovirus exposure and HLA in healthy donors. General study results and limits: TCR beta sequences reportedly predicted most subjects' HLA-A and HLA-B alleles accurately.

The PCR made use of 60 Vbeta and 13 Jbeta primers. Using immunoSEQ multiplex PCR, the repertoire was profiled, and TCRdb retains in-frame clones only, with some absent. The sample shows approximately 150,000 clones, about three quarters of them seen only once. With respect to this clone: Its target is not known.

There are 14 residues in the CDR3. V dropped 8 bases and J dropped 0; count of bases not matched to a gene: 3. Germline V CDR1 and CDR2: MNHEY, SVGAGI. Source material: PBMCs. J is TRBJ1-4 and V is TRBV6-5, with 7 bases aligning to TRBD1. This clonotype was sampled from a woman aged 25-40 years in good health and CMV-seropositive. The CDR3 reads CASGGQSTNEKLFF. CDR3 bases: TGTGCCAGCGGGGGACAGTCAACTAATGAAAAACTGTTTTTT.